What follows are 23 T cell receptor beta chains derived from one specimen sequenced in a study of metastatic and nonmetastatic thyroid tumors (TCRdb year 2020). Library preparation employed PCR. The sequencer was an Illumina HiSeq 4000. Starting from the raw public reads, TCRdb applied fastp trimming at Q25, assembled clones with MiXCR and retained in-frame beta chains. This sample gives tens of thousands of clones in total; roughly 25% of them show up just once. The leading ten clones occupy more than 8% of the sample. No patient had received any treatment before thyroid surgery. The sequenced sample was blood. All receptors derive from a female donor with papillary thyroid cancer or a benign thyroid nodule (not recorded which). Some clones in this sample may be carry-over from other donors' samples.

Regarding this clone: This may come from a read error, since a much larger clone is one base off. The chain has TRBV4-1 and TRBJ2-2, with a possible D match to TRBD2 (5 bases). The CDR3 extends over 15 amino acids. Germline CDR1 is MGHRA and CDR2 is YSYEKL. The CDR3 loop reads CASSRGLGDTGELVF. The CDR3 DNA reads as TGCGCCAGCAGCAGAGGTCTGGGAGACACCGGGGAGCTGGTTTTT.

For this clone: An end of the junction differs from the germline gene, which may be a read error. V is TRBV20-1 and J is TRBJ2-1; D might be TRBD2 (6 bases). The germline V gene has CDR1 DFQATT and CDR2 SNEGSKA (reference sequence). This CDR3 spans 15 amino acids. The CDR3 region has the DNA TGCAGTGATAGAGATGGTAGACGGAGGGACTATGAGCAGTTCTTC. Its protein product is CSDRDGRRRDYEQFF.

CDR3 nucleotide sequence: TGTGCCAGCAGCTCGACAGGGGGCCTCTACGAGCAGTACTTC. This sequence encodes CASSSTGGLYEQYF. The chain joins TRBV7-9 to TRBJ2-7; 10 positions match TRBD1. Germline values: CDR1 SEHNR, CDR2 FQNEAQ (reference sequence). The CDR3 is 14 residues long. Trimming removed 4 bases from V and 3 bases from J; junction bases left unmatched: 3.

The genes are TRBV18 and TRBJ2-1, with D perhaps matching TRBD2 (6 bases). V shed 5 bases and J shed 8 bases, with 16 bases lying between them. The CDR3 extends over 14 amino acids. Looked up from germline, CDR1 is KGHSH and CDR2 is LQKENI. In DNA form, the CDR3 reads TGTGCCAGCTCATCTGTGACTAGTTCCCATGAGCAGTTCTTC. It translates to CASSSVTSSHEQFF.

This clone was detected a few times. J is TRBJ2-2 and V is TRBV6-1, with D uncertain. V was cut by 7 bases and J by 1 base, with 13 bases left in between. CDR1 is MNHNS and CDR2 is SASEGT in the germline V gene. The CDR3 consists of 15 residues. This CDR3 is CASIPKAKNTGELFF. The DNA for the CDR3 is TGTGCCAGCATCCCCAAGGCCAAGAACACCGGGGAGCTGTTTTTT.

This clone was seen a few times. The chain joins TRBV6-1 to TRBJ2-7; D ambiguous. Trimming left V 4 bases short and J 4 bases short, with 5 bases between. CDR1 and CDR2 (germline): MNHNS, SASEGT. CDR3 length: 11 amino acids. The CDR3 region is CASSGNYEQYF. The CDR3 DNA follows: TGTGCCAGCAGTGGAAATTACGAGCAGTACTTC.

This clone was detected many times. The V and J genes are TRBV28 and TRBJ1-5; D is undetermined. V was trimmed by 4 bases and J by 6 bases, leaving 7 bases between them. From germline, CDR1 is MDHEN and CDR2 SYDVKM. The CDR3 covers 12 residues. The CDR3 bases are TGTGCCAGCAGTTCCGCGGTTCAGCCCCAGCATTTT. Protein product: CASSSAVQPQHF. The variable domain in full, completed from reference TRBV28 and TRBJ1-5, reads DVKVTQSSRYLVKRTGEKVFLECVQDMDHENMFWYRQDPGLGLRLIYFSYDVKMKEKGDIPEGYSVSREKKERFSLILESASTNQTSMYLCASSSAVQPQHFGDGTRLSIL.

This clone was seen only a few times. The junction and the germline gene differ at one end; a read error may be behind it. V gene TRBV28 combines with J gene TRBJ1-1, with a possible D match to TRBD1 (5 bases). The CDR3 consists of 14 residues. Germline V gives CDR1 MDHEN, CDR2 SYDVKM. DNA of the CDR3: TGTGCCAGCAGTCCCCCAGGGACGGACTCTGAAGCTATCTTT. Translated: CASSPPGTDSEAIF.

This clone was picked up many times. CDR3 in amino acids: CASSEASYGGLQNTEAFF. CDR3 bases: TGTGCCAGCAGTGAAGCCTCATACGGCGGTCTGCAGAACACTGAAGCTTTCTTT. The rearrangement links TRBV6-1 to TRBJ1-1; D is ambiguous. Trimming took 0 bases from V and 1 from J, leaving 18 bases between them. There are 18 residues in the CDR3. Germline V lookup: CDR1 MNHNS, CDR2 SASEGT.

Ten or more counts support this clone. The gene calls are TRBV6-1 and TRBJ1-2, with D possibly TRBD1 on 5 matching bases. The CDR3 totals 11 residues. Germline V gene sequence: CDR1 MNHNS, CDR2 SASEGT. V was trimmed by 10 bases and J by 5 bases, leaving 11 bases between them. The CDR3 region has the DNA TGTGCCACCTCCGGGGGTTATGGCTACACCTTC. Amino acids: CATSGGYGYTF.

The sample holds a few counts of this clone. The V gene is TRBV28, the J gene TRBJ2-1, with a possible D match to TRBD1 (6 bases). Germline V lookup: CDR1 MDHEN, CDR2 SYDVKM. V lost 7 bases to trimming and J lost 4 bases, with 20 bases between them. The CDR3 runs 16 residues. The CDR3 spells CASTLDQVGQYNEQFF. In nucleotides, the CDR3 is TGTGCCAGCACCCTAGACCAGGTCGGACAGTACAATGAGCAGTTCTTC.

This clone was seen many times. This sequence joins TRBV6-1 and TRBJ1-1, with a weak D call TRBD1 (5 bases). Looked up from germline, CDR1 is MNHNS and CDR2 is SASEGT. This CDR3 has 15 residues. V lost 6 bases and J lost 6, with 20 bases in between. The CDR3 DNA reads TGTGCCAGCAGGGGGGGGTTCGGGGCCGACGCTGAAGCTTTCTTT. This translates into CASRGGFGADAEAFF.

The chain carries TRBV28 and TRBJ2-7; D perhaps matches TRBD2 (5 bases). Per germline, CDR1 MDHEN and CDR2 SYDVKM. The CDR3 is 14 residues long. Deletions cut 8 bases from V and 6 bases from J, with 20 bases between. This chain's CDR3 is CASGTRAGWLEQYF. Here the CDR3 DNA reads TGTGCCAGCGGCACGAGGGCAGGATGGCTCGAGCAGTACTTC.

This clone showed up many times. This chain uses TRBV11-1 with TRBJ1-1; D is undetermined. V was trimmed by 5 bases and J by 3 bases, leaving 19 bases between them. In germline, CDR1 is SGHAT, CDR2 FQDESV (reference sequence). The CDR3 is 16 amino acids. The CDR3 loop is CASSPALGRGDTEAFF. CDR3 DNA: TGTGCCAGCAGCCCCGCGCTCGGGCGAGGCGACACTGAAGCTTTCTTT.

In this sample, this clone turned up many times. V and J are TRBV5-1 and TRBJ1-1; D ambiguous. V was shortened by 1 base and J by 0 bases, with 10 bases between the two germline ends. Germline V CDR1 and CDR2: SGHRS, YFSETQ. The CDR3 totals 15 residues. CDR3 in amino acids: CASSLMGTMNTEAFF. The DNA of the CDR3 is TGCGCCAGCAGCTTGATGGGAACCATGAACACTGAAGCTTTCTTT.

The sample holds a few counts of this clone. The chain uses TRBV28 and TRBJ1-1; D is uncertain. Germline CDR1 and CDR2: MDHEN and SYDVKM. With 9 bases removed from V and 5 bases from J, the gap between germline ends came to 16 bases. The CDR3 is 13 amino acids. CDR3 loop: CASTWTLGTEAFF. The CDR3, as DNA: TGTGCCAGTACTTGGACCCTAGGGACTGAAGCTTTCTTT.

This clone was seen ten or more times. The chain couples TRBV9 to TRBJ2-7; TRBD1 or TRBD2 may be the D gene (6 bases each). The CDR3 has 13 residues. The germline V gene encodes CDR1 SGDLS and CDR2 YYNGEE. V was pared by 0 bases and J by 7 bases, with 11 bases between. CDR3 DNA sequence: TGTGCCAGCAGCGTAGGAGGGGGGTTTGAGCAGTACTTC. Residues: CASSVGGGFEQYF.

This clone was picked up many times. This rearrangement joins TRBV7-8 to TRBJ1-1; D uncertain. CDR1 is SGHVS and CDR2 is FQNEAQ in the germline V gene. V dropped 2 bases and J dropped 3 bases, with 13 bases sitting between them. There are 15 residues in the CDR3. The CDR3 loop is CASSLRIDTDTEAFF. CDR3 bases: TGTGCCAGCAGCTTAAGGATCGATACCGACACTGAAGCTTTCTTT.

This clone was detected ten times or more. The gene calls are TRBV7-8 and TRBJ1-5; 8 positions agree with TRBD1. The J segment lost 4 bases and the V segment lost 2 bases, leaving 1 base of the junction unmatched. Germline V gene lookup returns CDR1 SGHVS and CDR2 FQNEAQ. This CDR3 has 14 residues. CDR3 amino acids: CASSLTGGNQPQHF. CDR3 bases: TGTGCCAGCAGCTTAACAGGGGGAAATCAGCCCCAGCATTTT.

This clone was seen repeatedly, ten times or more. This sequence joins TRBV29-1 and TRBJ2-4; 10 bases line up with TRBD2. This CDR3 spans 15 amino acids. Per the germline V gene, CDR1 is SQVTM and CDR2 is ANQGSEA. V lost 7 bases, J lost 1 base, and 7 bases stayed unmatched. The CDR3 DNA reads TGCAGCGCAGAACTAGCGGGAAGGGCCAAAAACATTCAGTACTTC. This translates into CSAELAGRAKNIQYF.

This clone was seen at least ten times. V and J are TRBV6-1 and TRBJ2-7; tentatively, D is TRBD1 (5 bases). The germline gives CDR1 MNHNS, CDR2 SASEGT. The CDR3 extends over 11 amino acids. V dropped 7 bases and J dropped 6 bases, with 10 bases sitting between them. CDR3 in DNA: TGTGCCAGCAACCAGGGTCCCGAGCAGTACTTC. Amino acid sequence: CASNQGPEQYF.

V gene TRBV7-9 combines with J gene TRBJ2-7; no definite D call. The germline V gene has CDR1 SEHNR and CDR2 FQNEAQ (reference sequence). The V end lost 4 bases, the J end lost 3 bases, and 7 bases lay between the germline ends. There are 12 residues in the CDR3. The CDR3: CASSYNVYEQYF. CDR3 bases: TGTGCCAGCAGCTACAACGTCTACGAGCAGTACTTC.

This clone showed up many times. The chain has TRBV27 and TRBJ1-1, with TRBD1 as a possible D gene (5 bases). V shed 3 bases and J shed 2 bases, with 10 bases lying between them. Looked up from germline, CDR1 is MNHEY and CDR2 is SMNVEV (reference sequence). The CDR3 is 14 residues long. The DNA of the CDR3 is TGTGCCAGCAGTTTTTTGGGGGGAAACACTGAAGCTTTCTTT. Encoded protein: CASSFLGGNTEAFF.